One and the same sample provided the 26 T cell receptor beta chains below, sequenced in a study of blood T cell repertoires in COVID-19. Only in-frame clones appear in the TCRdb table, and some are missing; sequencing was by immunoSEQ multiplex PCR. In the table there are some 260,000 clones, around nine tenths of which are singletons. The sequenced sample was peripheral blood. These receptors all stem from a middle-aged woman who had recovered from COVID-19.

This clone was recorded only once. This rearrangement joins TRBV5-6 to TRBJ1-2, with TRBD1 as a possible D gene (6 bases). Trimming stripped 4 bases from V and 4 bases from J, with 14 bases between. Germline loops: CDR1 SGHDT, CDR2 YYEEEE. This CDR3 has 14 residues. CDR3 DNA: TGTGCCAGCAGCAAAAAGACAGGCCGCTATGGCTACACCTTC. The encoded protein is CASSKKTGRYGYTF. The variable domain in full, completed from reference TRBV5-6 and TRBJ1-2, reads DAGVTQSPTHLIKTRGQQVTLRCSPKSGHDTVSWYQQALGQGPQFIFQYYEEEERQRGNFPDRFSGHQFPNYSSELNVNALLLGDSALYLCASSKKTGRYGYTFGSGTRLTVV.

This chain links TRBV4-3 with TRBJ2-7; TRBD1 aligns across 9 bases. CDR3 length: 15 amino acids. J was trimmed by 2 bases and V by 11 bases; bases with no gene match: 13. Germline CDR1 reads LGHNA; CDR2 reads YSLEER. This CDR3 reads CAAPTQGAEPYEQYF. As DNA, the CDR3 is TGCGCCGCGCCCACACAGGGGGCAGAACCCTACGAGCAGTACTTC.

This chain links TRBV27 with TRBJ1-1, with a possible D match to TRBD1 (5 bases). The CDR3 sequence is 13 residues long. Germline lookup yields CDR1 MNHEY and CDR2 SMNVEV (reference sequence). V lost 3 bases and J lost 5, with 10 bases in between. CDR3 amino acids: CASSFGGGTEAFF. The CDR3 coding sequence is TGTGCCAGCAGTTTCGGGGGGGGGACTGAAGCTTTCTTT.

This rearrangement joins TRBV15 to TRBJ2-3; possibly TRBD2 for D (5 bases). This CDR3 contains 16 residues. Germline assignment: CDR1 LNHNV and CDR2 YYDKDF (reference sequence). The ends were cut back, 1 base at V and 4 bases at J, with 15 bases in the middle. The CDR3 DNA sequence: TGTGCCACCAGCAGAGGTACCCCCGGAGGCCCAGATACGCAGTATTTT. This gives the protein CATSRGTPGGPDTQYF. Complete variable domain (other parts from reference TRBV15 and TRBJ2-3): DAMVIQNPRYQVTQFGKPVTLSCSQTLNHNVMYWYQQKSSQAPKLLFHYYDKDFNNEADTPDNFQSRRPNTSFCFLDIRSPGLGDTAMYLCATSRGTPGGPDTQYFGPGTRLTVL.

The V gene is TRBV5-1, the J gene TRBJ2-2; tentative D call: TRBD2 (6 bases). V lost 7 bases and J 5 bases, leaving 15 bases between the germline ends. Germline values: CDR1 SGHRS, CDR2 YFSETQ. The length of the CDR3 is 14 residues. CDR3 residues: CASRGASETGELFF. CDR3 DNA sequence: TGCGCCAGCCGTGGGGCTAGCGAGACCGGGGAGCTGTTTTTT.

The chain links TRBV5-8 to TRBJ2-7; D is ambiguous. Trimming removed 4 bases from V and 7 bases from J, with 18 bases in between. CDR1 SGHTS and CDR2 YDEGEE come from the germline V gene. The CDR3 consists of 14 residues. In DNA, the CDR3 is TGTGCCAGCAGCCCGCCGGCAGAGGTGTGGGAGCAGTACGTC. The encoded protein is CASSPPAEVWEQYV.

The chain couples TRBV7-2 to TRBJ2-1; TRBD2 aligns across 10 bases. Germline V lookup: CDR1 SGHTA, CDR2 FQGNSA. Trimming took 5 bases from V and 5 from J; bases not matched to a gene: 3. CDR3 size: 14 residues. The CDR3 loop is CASSTSGIHNEQFF. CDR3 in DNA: TGTGCCAGCAGCACTAGCGGGATACACAATGAGCAGTTCTTC.

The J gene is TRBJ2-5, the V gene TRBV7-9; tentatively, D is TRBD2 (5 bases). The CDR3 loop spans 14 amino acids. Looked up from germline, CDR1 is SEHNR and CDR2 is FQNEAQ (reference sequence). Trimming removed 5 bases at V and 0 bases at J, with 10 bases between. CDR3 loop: CASSPTRDQETQYF. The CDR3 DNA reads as TGTGCCAGCAGCCCCACGAGGGACCAAGAGACCCAGTACTTC.

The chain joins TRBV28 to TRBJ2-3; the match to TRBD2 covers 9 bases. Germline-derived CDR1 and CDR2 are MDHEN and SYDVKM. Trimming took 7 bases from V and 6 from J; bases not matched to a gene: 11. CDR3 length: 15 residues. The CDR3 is CASTPAGGARDTQYF. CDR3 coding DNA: TGTGCCAGCACTCCCGCGGGGGGGGCCAGGGATACGCAGTATTTT.

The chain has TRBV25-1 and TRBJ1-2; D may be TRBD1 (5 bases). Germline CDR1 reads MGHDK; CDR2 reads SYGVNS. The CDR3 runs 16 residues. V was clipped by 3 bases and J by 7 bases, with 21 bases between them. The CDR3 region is CASSDPSTGPAGGYTF. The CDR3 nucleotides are TGTGCCAGCAGTGACCCCTCTACAGGTCCCGCCGGTGGCTACACCTTC.

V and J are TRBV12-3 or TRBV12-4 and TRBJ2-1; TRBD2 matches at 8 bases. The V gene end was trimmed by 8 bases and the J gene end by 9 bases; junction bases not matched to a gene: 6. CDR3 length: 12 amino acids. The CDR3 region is CASRWSGGEQFF. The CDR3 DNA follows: TGTGCCAGCCGCTGGAGCGGGGGTGAGCAGTTCTTC.

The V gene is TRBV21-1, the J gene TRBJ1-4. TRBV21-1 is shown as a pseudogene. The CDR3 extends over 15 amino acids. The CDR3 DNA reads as TGTGCCAGCCAGGGAGGGGAGGCCACTAATGAAAAACTGTTTTTT. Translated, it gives CASQGGEATNEKLFF.

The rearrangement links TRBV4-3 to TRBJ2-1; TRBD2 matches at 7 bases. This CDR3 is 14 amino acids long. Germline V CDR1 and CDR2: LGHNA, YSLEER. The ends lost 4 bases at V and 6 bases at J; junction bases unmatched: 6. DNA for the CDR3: TGCGCCAGCAGCCCCCTGGGGGGGGGCAATGAGCAGTTCTTC. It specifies CASSPLGGGNEQFF.

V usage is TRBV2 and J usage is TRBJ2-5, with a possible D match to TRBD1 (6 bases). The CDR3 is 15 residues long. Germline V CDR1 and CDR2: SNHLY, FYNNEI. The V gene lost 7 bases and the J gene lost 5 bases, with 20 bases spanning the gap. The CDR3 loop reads CASIGRQAKGETQYF. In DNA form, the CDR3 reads TGTGCCAGCATTGGGCGACAGGCGAAGGGGGAGACCCAGTACTTC. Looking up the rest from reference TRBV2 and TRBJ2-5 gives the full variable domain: EPEVTQTPSHQVTQMGQEVILRCVPISNHLYFYWYRQILGQKVEFLVSFYNNEISEKSEIFDDQFSVERPDGSNFTLKIRSTKLEDSAMYFCASIGRQAKGETQYFGPGTRLLVL.

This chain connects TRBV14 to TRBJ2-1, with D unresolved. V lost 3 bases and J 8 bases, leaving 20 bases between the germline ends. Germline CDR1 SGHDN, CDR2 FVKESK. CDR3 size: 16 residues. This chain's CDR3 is CASSQEAGLPMHEQFF. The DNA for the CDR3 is TGTGCCAGCAGCCAGGAAGCTGGGCTACCCATGCATGAGCAGTTCTTC.

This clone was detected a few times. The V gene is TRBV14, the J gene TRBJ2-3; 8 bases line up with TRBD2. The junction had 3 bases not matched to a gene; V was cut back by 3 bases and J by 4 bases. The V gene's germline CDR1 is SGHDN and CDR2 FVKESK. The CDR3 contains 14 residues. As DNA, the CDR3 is TGTGCCAGCAGCCATCGGGGGGGCCCAGATACGCAGTATTTT. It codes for CASSHRGGPDTQYF.

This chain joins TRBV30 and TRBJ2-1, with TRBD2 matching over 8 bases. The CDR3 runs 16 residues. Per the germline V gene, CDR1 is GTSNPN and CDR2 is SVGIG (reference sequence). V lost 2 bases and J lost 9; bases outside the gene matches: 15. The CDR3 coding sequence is TGTGCCTGGAGTTCCAGCGGGAGCAGGTTTCGGGGTGAGCAGTTCTTC. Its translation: CAWSSSGSRFRGEQFF.

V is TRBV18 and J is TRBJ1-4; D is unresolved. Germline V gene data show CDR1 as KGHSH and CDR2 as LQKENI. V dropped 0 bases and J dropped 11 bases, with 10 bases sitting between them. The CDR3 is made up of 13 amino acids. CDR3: CASSPPRPPKLFF. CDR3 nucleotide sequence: TGTGCCAGCTCACCACCGCGGCCCCCCAAACTGTTTTTT.

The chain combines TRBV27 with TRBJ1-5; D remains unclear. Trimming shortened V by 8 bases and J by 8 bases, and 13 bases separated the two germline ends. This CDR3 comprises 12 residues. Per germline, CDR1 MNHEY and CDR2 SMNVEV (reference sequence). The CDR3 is CASWRAREPQHF. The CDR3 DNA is TGTGCCAGCTGGAGGGCCCGGGAGCCCCAGCATTTT.

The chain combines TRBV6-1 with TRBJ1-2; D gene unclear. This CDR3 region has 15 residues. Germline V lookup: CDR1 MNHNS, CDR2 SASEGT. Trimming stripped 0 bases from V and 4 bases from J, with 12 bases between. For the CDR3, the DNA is TGTGCCAGCAGTGAAGCCCCCTGGGCCAGCTATGGCTACACCTTC. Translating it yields CASSEAPWASYGYTF.

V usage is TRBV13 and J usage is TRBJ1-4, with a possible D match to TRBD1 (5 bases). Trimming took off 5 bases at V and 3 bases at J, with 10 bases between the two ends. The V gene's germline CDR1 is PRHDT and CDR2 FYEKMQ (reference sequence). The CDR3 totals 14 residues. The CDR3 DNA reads TGTGCCAGCAGCCCTAGGGGCCCTAATGAAAAACTGTTTTTT. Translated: CASSPRGPNEKLFF.

Written as DNA, the CDR3 is TGTGCCAGCAGCGGGAGCCACCTAGGGGAGCAGTACTTC. Amino acid sequence: CASSGSHLGEQYF. This chain uses TRBV7-3 with TRBJ2-7; a weak D match, TRBD2 (5 bases). V was cut by 5 bases and J by 7 bases, with 15 bases left in between. The CDR3 has 13 residues. The V gene's germline CDR1 is SGHTA and CDR2 FQGTGA. Together with reference TRBV7-3 and TRBJ2-7, the CDR3 gives the full variable domain: GAGVSQTPSNKVTEKGKYVELRCDPISGHTALYWYRQSLGQGPEFLIYFQGTGAADDSGLPNDRFFAVRPEGSVSTLKIQRTERGDSAVYLCASSGSHLGEQYFGPGTRLTVT.

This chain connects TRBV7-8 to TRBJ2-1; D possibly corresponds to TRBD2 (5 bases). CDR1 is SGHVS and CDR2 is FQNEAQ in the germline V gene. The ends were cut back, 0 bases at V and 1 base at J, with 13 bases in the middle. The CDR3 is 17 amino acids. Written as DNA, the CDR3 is TGTGCCAGCAGCTTAGCCCCAAAGCGGATATCCTACAATGAGCAGTTCTTC. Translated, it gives CASSLAPKRISYNEQFF.

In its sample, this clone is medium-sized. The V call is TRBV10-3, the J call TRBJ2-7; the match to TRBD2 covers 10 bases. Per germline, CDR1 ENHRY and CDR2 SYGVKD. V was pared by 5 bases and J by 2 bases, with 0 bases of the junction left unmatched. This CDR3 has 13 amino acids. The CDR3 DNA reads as TGTGCCATCAGTCTAGCGGGAGCCTACGAGCAGTACTTC. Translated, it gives CAISLAGAYEQYF.

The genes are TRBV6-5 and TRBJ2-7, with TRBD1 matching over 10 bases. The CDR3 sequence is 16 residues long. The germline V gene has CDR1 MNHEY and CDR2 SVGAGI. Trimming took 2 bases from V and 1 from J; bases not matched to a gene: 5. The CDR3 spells CASSYAGQGPSYEQYV. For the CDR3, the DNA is TGTGCCAGCAGTTACGCGGGACAGGGGCCATCCTACGAGCAGTACGTC.

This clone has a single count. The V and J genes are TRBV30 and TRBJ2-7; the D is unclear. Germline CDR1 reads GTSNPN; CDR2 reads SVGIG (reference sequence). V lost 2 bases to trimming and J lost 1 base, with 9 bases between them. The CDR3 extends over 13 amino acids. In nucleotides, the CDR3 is TGTGCCTGGAGTCCCCCAGGATCCTACGAGCAGTACTTC. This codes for CAWSPPGSYEQYF. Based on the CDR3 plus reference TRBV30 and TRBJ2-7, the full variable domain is SQTIHQWPATLVQPVGSPLSLECTVEGTSNPNLYWYRQAAGRGLQLLFYSVGIGQISSEVPQNLSASRPQDRQFILSSKKLLLSDSGFYLCAWSPPGSYEQYFGPGTRLTVT.